Listed below are T cell receptor beta chains from one sample, sequenced in a study of chemoradiotherapy in HPV16-positive cancers. Repertoires were generated with immunoSEQ multiplex PCR, while TCRdb's copy carries only in-frame clones and drops some. The data contain around 25,000 clones, over 85% of them singletons. Here the sequenced sample was blood, taken from a patient who underwent chemoradiotherapy. Source of these receptors: a human donor with HPV-associated anogenital cancer. The CDR3 runs from the conserved cysteine through the conserved F or W. D genes are given only for firm matches.

TRBJ2-5	TRBD2	TRBV30	TGTGCCTGGAGTCTGGCGGGGGGGCGGGTGACCCAGTACTTC	CAWSLAGGRVTQYF
TRBJ2-3	TRBD1	TRBV5-6	TGTGCCAGCAGCCTCCGGGACAGGGTTACAGATACGCAGTATTTT	CASSLRDRVTDTQYF
TRBJ2-1	.	TRBV14	TGTGCCAGCAGCCAAGTTTTGTATGAGCAGTTCTTC	CASSQVLYEQFF
TRBJ1-1	.	TRBV7-9	TGTGCCAGCAGCCTGGACAGGAACACTGAAGCTTTCTTT	CASSLDRNTEAFF
TRBJ1-6	TRBD1	TRBV19	TGTGCCAGTAGTTCGACAGGGGGAAGGTCACCCCTCCACTTT	CASSSTGGRSPLHF
TRBJ1-1	.	TRBV5-1	TGCGCCAGCAGCTTGGGGCGGGCGGAGAACACTGAAGCTTTCTTT	CASSLGRAENTEAFF
TRBJ2-7	.	TRBV4-3	TGCGCCAGCAGCCAAGATAGGGCAGGGTTCTACGAGCAGTACTTC	CASSQDRAGFYEQYF
TRBJ2-7	TRBD2	TRBV7-8	TGTGCCAGCAGCTTAACTAGCGGGAGCTCCTACGAGCAGTACTTC	CASSLTSGSSYEQYF
TRBJ2-7	.	TRBV7-6	TGTGCCAGCAGCTTAGGGGGGACCCGGCGGGATTACGAGCAGTACTTC	CASSLGGTRRDYEQYF
TRBJ2-7	.	TRBV5-1	TGCGCCAGCAGCTACGGGGGTCTGGACGAGCAGTACTTC	CASSYGGLDEQYF
TRBJ2-2	TRBD1	TRBV7-2	TGTGCCAGCAGCTCGGGACAGGGGGCCCCCGGGGAGCTGTTTTTT	CASSSGQGAPGELFF
TRBJ2-1	TRBD2	TRBV7-2	TGTGCCAGCAGCCGATCCCCCGGACTAGCGGGGGGCAATGAGCAGTTCTTC	CASSRSPGLAGGNEQFF
TRBJ2-2	TRBD2	TRBV13	TGTGCCAGCAGCCTCCCGGCGGGAGGGTTCACCGGGGAGCTGTTTTTT	CASSLPAGGFTGELFF
TRBJ1-2	.	TRBV6-6	TGTGCCAGCAGGGTGGAAGGGGGATACTATGGCTACACCTTC	CASRVEGGYYGYTF
TRBJ2-3	.	TRBV28	TGTGCCAGCACCTCGGGGGGCATAGTTCCGTATTTT	CASTSGGIVPYF
TRBJ1-1	TRBD1	TRBV2	TGTGCCAGCGCAGGGGGCGCGTATACTGAAGCTTTCTTT	CASAGGAYTEAFF
TRBJ2-1	TRBD2	TRBV11-3	TGTGCCAGCAGCTTAGATCGAGGGCTAGCGGGAGGAAGCAATGAGCAGTTCTTC	CASSLDRGLAGGSNEQFF
TRBJ2-3	TRBD1	TRBV7-2	TGTGCCAGCAGCCGACAGGGGCCCGGCACAGATACGCAGTATTTT	CASSRQGPGTDTQYF
TRBJ2-7	.	TRBV29-1	TGCAGCGTTGAAGCGGAGATTGGGCAGTACTTC	CSVEAEIGQYF
TRBJ1-4	TRBD1	TRBV2	TGTGCCAGCAGTGGGGCAGGGGGACTTAATGAAAAACTGTTTTTT	CASSGAGGLNEKLFF
TRBJ2-3	.	TRBV18	TGTGCCAGCTCCACAGGTCCTAGACCAGATACGCAGTATTTT	CASSTGPRPDTQYF
TRBJ2-5	.	TRBV5-1	TGCGCCAGCAGCTTGGGGACAAACCAAGAGACCCAGTACTTC	CASSLGTNQETQYF
TRBJ2-3	.	TRBV7-9	TGTGCCAGCAGCTTAGTAGGAGTCACAGATACGCAGTATTTT	CASSLVGVTDTQYF